These T cell receptor beta chains were read from a single sample in a study of shared clonotypes between healthy human individuals. Using immunoSEQ multiplex PCR, the repertoire was profiled, and TCRdb retains in-frame clones only, with some absent. Found here are hundreds of thousands of clones, 96% of them singletons; the top ten hold more than 0.3%. Sequenced: memory CD8+ T cells sorted from blood. Receptor source: a man aged 25 to 45 in good health. CDR3s leave out the opening cysteine and the closing phenylalanine or tryptophan. D genes are given only for firm matches.

TRBJ1-2 TRBV6-1 TRBD1 ASWKGQGPNYGYT
TRBJ1-2 TRBV30 NA AWSHGRGNYGYT
TRBJ2-3 TRBV30 TRBD2 ACSLAPRTDTQY
TRBJ2-1 TRBV27 NA ASSLWGGPAPLYNEQF
TRBJ1-6 TRBV25-1 TRBD1 AGQGNSPLH
TRBJ2-7 TRBV11-2 TRBD1 ASGRDRGSYEQY
TRBJ2-1 TRBV4-1 TRBD2 ASSRIAGDNEQF
TRBJ2-3 TRBV28 TRBD2 ASSLWVKGLAGTDTQY
TRBJ2-3 TRBV18 TRBD2 ASSPRTSGTIFSTDTQY
TRBJ1-3 TRBV25-1 TRBD1 ASTGVGQGTGNTIY
TRBJ1-1 TRBV6-8 NA ASSYWQVMNTEAF
TRBJ2-2 TRBV29-1 NA SAGLNTGELF
TRBJ2-1 TRBV25-1 TRBD2 ASNRLAGGPGTYNEQF
TRBJ1-5 TRBV2 TRBD1 ASTPDRANQPQH
TRBJ2-2 TRBV6-5 NA ASSYGPVYGELF
TRBJ1-2 TRBV5-1 NA ASSLGTGNYGYT
TRBJ2-7 TRBV19 NA ASSIRQDYEQY
TRBJ2-7 TRBV30 NA AWSFGYEQY
TRBJ2-7 TRBV4-2 NA ASSQGNEQY
TRBJ2-3 TRBV5-4 TRBD2 ASSLFLAGGLFTDTQY
TRBJ2-3 TRBV27 TRBD2 ASSLSMLAGATDTQY
NA TRBV29-1 TRBD2 SGLASGSSEQY
TRBJ1-2 TRBV2 NA ASSRTRESYGYT
TRBJ2-7 TRBV5-1 NA ASSLVGSVEQY
TRBJ2-3 TRBV19 NA ASMARGTDTQY
TRBJ2-4 TRBV28 NA ASSSRWIQY
TRBJ2-2 TRBV28 NA ASSPDWLSTGELF
TRBJ2-7 TRBV7-2 NA ASSRSGLASVAYEQY
TRBJ2-7 TRBV20-1 NA SAAQGYEQY
TRBJ2-2 TRBV29-1 TRBD2 SGEGINTGELF
TRBJ2-1 TRBV7-2 NA ASRPLKLEAHEQF
TRBJ2-1 TRBV30 TRBD2 AWSDSGTHNEQF
TRBJ1-1 TRBV2 NA ASVTRDTEAF
TRBJ2-2 TRBV25-1 TRBD2 ASSDQRGANTGELF
TRBJ2-7 TRBV6-1 NA ASSELAFSYEQY
TRBJ2-7 TRBV7-2 TRBD2 ASSLVASMGGRLGEQY
TRBJ1-1 TRBV19 NA ASSIARAGSEAF
TRBJ2-7 TRBV5-3 NA ARSRDYEQY
TRBJ2-7 TRBV28 TRBD1 ASSQRTGKSRRLYEQY
TRBJ2-1 TRBV5-5 NA ASSSDIFYNEQF
TRBJ1-5 TRBV28 NA ASSLWGGGEHQPQH
TRBJ2-2 TRBV15 TRBD1 ATSLDRGSFTGELF
TRBJ2-3 TRBV6-4 NA ASSDSGVCQALPDTQY
TRBJ2-2 TRBV27 NA ASVKSLGSPGELF
TRBJ2-1 TRBV27 NA ASSLYKYNEQF
TRBJ1-2 TRBV19 NA ASSITVNYGYT
TRBJ2-1 TRBV6-5 TRBD2 ASSGGRANEQF
TRBJ2-5 TRBV6-1 NA ASRGVQETQY